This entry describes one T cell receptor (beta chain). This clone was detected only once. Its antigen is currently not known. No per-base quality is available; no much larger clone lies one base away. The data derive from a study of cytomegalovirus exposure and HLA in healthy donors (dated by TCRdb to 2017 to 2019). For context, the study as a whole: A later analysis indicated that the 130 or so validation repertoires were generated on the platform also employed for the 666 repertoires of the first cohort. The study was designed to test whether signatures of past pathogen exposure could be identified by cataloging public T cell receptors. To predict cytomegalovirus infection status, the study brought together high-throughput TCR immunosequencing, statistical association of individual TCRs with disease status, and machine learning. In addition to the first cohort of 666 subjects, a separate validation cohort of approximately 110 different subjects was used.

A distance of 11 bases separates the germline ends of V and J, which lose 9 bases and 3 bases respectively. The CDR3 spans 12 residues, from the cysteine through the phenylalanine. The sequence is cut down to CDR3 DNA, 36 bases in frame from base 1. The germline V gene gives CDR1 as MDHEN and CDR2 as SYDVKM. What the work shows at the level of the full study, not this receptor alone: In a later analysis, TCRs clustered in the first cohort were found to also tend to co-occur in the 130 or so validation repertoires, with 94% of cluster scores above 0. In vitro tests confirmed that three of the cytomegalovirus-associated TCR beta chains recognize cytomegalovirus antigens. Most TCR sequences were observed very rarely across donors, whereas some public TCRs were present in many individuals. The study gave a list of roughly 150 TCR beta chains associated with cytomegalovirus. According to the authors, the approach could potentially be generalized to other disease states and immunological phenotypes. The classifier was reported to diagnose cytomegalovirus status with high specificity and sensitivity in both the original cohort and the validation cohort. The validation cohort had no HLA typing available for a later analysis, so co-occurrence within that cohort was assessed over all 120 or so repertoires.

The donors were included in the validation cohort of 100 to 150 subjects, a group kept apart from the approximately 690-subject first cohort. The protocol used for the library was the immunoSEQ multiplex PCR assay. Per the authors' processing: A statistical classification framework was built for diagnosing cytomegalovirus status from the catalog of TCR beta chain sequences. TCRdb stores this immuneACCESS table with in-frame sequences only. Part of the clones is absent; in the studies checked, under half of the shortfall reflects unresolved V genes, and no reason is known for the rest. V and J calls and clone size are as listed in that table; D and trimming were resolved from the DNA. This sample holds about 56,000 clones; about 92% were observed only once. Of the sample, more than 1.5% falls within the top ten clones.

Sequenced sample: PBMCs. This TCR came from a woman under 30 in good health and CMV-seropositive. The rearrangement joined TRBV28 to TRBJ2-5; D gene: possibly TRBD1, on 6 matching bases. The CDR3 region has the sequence CASRRGKETQYF. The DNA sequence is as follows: TGTGCCAGTCGTAGGGGGAAAGAGACCCAGTACTTC.